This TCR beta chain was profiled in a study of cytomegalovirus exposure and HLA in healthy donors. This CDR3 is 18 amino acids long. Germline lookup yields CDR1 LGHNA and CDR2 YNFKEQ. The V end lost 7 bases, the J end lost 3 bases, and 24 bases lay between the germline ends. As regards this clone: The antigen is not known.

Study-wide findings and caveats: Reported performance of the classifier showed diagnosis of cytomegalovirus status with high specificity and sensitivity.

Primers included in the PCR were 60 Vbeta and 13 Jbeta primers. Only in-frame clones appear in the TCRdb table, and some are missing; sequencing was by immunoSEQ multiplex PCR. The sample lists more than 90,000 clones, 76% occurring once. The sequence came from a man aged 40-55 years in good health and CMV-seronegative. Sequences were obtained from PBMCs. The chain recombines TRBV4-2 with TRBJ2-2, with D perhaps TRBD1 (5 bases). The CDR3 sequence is CASTLRAGSLGHTGELFF. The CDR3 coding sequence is TGTGCCAGCACCCTCCGAGCAGGGTCGTTGGGGCACACCGGGGAGCTGTTTTTT.